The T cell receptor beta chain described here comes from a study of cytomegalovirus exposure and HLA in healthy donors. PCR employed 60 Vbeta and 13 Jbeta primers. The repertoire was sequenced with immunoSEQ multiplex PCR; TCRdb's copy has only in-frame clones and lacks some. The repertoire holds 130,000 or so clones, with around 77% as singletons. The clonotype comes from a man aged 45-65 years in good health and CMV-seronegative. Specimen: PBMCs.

The CDR3 reads CASSQVRDTGELFF. The CDR3 coding sequence is TGTGCCAGCAGCCAAGTACGGGACACCGGGGAGCTGTTTTTT. The gene calls are TRBV14 and TRBJ2-2; D gene ambiguous. This CDR3 is built from 14 residues. V dropped 1 base and J dropped 3 bases, with 6 bases sitting between them. CDR1 and CDR2 (germline): SGHDN, FVKESK.